This T cell receptor (beta chain) originates from a study of blood T cell repertoires in COVID-19. Background on the study: The United States, Italy and Spain provided the acute and convalescent COVID-19 samples. Nucleic acid was either cDNA or gDNA, and it came from T cells, B-cell-depleted T cells, or PBMCs.

The ends were cut back, 4 bases at V and 3 bases at J, with 13 bases in the middle. The CDR3 is 14 residues long. Germline CDR1 is MGHRA and CDR2 is YSYEKL. Original handling: Quantification of nucleated cells was approximated via reference gene primer amplification. Here immunoSEQ multiplex PCR was the method, and the copy in TCRdb shows in-frame clones only, minus some. That table supplies the V and J calls and clone size; D and trimming were determined from the DNA. The table shows 50,000 to 75,000 clones, with roughly 76% occurring only once. The chain couples TRBV4-1 to TRBJ2-7; D perhaps matches TRBD1 (6 bases). The sequencing input was peripheral blood. This TCR derives from a human donor in a cohort sampled during active COVID-19. The CDR3 region is CASSPYSDSYEQYF. For the CDR3, the DNA is TGCGCCAGCAGCCCCTACTCGGACAGCTACGAGCAGTACTTC.